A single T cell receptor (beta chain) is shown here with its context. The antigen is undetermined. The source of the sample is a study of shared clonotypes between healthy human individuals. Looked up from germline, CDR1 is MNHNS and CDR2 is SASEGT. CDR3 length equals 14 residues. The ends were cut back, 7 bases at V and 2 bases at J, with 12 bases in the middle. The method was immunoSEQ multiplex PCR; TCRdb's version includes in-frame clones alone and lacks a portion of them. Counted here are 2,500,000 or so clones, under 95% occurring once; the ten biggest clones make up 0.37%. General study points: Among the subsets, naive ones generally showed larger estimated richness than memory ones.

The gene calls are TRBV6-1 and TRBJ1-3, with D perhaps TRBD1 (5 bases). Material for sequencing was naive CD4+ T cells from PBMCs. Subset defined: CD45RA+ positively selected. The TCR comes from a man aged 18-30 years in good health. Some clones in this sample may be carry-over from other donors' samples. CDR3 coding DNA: TGTGCCAGCATGGACTGGGGCCCTGGAAACACCATATATTTT. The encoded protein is CASMDWGPGNTIYF.